The 4 T cell receptor beta chains below were found in one sample sequenced in a study of T cell responses to AZD1222 COVID-19 vaccine (dated by TCRdb to the early 2020s). Receptor libraries were prepared by the immunoSEQ multiplex PCR assay. Entries here come from immuneACCESS through TCRdb and include only in-frame sequences with V and J called. Some clones fail to appear in such tables; in the studies checked, an unresolved V gene covers under half of the shortfall, and the cause of the remainder is unknown. For this sample there are approximately 180,000 clones; roughly 88% appear just once. The top ten constitute 7.7% of the sample. The sample's time point label, decoded: baseline before first vaccination. The sequences come from peripheral blood, collected on day 0 of AZD1222 vaccination. The receptors were sampled from an adult in good health.

V and J are TRBV5-1 and TRBJ2-7, with D unresolved. The CDR3 length is 14 residues. The germline V gene encodes CDR1 SGHRS and CDR2 YFSETQ. With 9 bases removed from V and 0 bases from J, the gap between germline ends came to 16 bases. CDR3 coding DNA: TGCGCCACCCAAAAGGAGCCAAACTCCTACGAGCAGTACTTC. Protein product: CATQKEPNSYEQYF.

The chain couples TRBV7-9 to TRBJ2-5, with 13 positions matching TRBD2. The germline gives CDR1 SEHNR, CDR2 FQNEAQ (reference sequence). J lost 5 bases, V lost 5 bases, and 5 bases had no gene match. CDR3 size: 15 residues. CDR3 DNA: TGTGCCAGCAGCCAAGGACTAGCGGGGGCGGAGACCCAGTACTTC. Its translation is CASSQGLAGAETQYF.

The rearrangement uses TRBV6-5 and TRBJ1-1; D is possibly TRBD1 (6 bases). Germline CDR1 is MNHEY and CDR2 is SVGAGI. The V gene lost 0 bases and the J gene lost 2 bases, with 7 bases spanning the gap. This CDR3 region has 14 residues. Here the CDR3 DNA reads TGTGCCAGCAGTTACTCTGGGGGCAACACTGAAGCTTTCTTT. It yields the protein CASSYSGGNTEAFF.

The chain links TRBV2 to TRBJ1-1; D is undetermined. The V end was cut by 5 bases, the J end by 1 base, with 11 bases between. The length of the CDR3 is 14 residues. Germline V CDR1 and CDR2: SNHLY, FYNNEI. CDR3 coding DNA: TGTGCCAGCAGTTATCGAGGGTCGAACACTGAAGCTTTCTTT. Translating it yields CASSYRGSNTEAFF.